The 21 T cell receptor beta chains below all came from one sample that was sequenced in a study of blood T cell repertoires in COVID-19. Generated by immunoSEQ multiplex PCR, the TCRdb table keeps only in-frame clones and is missing some. The sample yields more than 45,000 clones, over 80% seen once. Sequenced material: peripheral blood. Source of these receptors: a man in his fifties or sixties with acute or convalescent COVID-19.

The chain links TRBV27 to TRBJ2-3; D call uncertain. Germline-derived CDR1 and CDR2 are MNHEY and SMNVEV (reference sequence). V was shortened by 2 bases and J by 6 bases, with 6 bases between the two germline ends. The CDR3 spans 12 residues. CDR3 DNA: TGTGCCAGCAGTTTACTCGGGGATACGCAGTATTTT. The encoded protein is CASSLLGDTQYF.

This rearrangement joins TRBV30 to TRBJ2-7, with 9 bases matching TRBD2. The trim removed 3 bases at V and 7 bases at J, leaving 7 bases unmatched. CDR3 length: 13 residues. Per the germline V gene, CDR1 is GTSNPN and CDR2 is SVGIG (reference sequence). As DNA, the CDR3 is TGTGCCTGGAGGTTAGCGGGAGTGAAAGAGCAGTACTTC. This gives the protein CAWRLAGVKEQYF.

This clone was detected once. This chain uses TRBV4-3 with TRBJ2-3; D gene ambiguous. This CDR3 has 16 residues. Germline V gene data show CDR1 as LGHNA and CDR2 as YSLEER. With 1 base removed from V and 2 bases from J, the gap between germline ends came to 13 bases. CDR3 coding DNA: TGCGCCAGCAGCCAAGGACCCTACGACAACACAGATACGCAGTATTTT. It specifies CASSQGPYDNTDTQYF.

This clone has just one count. The chain links TRBV2 to TRBJ2-3; D remains ambiguous. CDR1 SNHLY and CDR2 FYNNEI come from the germline V gene. CDR3 length equals 16 residues. Deletions cut 3 bases from V and 2 bases from J, with 15 bases between. For the CDR3, the DNA is TGTGCCAGCAGTGAGCAAGGTGGCGGAACCACAGATACGCAGTATTTT. Translating it yields CASSEQGGGTTDTQYF.

This rearrangement joins TRBV28 to TRBJ2-5; 10 bases align to TRBD1. The CDR3 sequence is 14 residues long. The germline V gene encodes CDR1 MDHEN and CDR2 SYDVKM. Losses at the gene ends were 6 bases for V and 6 bases for J; bases not matched to a gene: 7. The CDR3 loop is CASSETGGVKTQYF. In DNA, the CDR3 is TGTGCCAGCAGCGAGACAGGGGGCGTGAAGACCCAGTACTTC.

This rearrangement joins TRBV27 to TRBJ2-1; D perhaps matches TRBD1 (5 bases). The CDR3 loop spans 15 amino acids. Germline CDR1 reads MNHEY; CDR2 reads SMNVEV (reference sequence). Between the trimmed V and J ends, which lost 2 bases and 4 bases, there was a span of 12 bases. The CDR3 is CASSLARAGYNEQFF. CDR3 nucleotides: TGTGCCAGCAGTTTAGCGAGAGCAGGGTACAATGAGCAGTTCTTC.

This clone has a handful of counts. The chain employs TRBV7-9 and TRBJ2-1, with D perhaps matching TRBD2 (5 bases). The CDR3 extends over 18 amino acids. Trimming pared 3 bases from V and 0 bases from J, leaving 18 bases between. CDR1 and CDR2 (germline): SEHNR, FQNEAQ (reference sequence). CDR3 sequence (DNA): TGTGCCAGCAGCTTGGAGACATTGAGGGAGAGCTCCTACAATGAGCAGTTCTTC. This gives the protein CASSLETLRESSYNEQFF.

The J gene is TRBJ2-2, the V gene TRBV6-2 or TRBV6-3; 8 bases agree with TRBD2. The CDR3 is 14 amino acids. Germline CDR1 reads MNHEY; CDR2 reads SVGEGT. V trimming: 5 bases; J trimming: 6 bases; junction bases outside the gene matches: 5. This CDR3 reads CASSRAGVSGELFF. In DNA form, the CDR3 reads TGTGCCAGCAGTAGAGCGGGAGTCTCCGGGGAGCTGTTTTTT.

The gene calls are TRBV7-8 and TRBJ2-7, with 8 bases fitting TRBD1. CDR3 length: 14 amino acids. Trimming removed 5 bases from V and 6 bases from J; junction bases left unmatched: 9. CDR1 is SGHVS and CDR2 is FQNEAQ in the germline V gene. For the CDR3, the DNA is TGTGCCAGCAGCCCGCGGACAGGGTTACGCGAGCAGTACTTC. It codes for CASSPRTGLREQYF.

This chain connects TRBV6-6 to TRBJ1-2, with D perhaps TRBD1 (5 bases). V was trimmed by 7 bases and J by 3 bases, leaving 18 bases between them. This CDR3 contains 15 residues. CDR1 is MNHNY and CDR2 is SVGAGI in the germline V gene (reference sequence). CDR3 sequence (DNA): TGTGCCAGCATTCTCCGTCGGGGGGAGGACTATGGCTACACCTTC. It specifies CASILRRGEDYGYTF.

The chain is built from TRBV5-4 and TRBJ1-3; 7 bases are a match to TRBD1. The CDR3 runs 17 residues. V was pared by 4 bases and J by 3 bases, with 13 bases of the junction left unmatched. Germline V gene data show CDR1 as SGHNT and CDR2 as YYREEE (reference sequence). CDR3 sequence (DNA): TGTGCCAGCAGCCCAGGGGGTGCCCCTAGGAGTGGAAACACCATATATTTT. It codes for CASSPGGAPRSGNTIYF.

This sequence joins TRBV6-2 or TRBV6-3 and TRBJ2-7, with D perhaps TRBD2 (5 bases). V dropped 2 bases and J dropped 0 bases, with 20 bases sitting between them. CDR3 length: 18 residues. CDR1 and CDR2 from the germline V gene are MNHEY and SVGEGT. CDR3 sequence: CASSYVTGGGSTSYEQYF. DNA for the CDR3: TGTGCCAGCAGTTACGTAACCGGAGGTGGTAGCACCTCCTACGAGCAGTACTTC.

The V call is TRBV4-1, the J call TRBJ2-7, with TRBD2 matching over 7 bases. CDR1 and CDR2 (germline): MGHRA, YSYEKL. The length of the CDR3 is 18 residues. Trimming at V came to 1 base and at J to 3 bases, leaving 15 bases not matched to a gene. CDR3 protein: CASSQVLSGPQKGYEQYF. In DNA, the CDR3 is TGCGCCAGCAGCCAAGTCCTTAGCGGGCCCCAAAAAGGCTACGAGCAGTACTTC.

The chain joins TRBV7-3 to TRBJ1-1, with D perhaps TRBD1 (6 bases). Germline V CDR1 and CDR2: SGHTA, FQGTGA. V was cut by 5 bases and J by 0 bases, with 22 bases left in between. The CDR3 length is 18 residues. The CDR3 nucleotides are TGTGCCAGCAGCCCAGCACCTACAGGGTCCCCCTTGAACACTGAAGCTTTCTTT. Amino acids: CASSPAPTGSPLNTEAFF. Full variable domain (outside the CDR3, taken from reference TRBV7-3 and TRBJ1-1): GAGVSQTPSNKVTEKGKYVELRCDPISGHTALYWYRQSLGQGPEFLIYFQGTGAADDSGLPNDRFFAVRPEGSVSTLKIQRTERGDSAVYLCASSPAPTGSPLNTEAFFGQGTRLTVV.

The rearrangement joins TRBV6-5 to TRBJ1-2; no clear D. Germline CDR1 is MNHEY and CDR2 is SVGAGI. The germline V and J ends were trimmed by 6 bases and 0 bases, with 11 bases remaining between them. CDR3 length equals 14 residues. The CDR3 DNA reads as TGTGCCAGCAGCCTCTCCGGGGCTAACTATGGCTACACCTTC. This sequence encodes CASSLSGANYGYTF.

The chain links TRBV7-2 to TRBJ1-4; 7 nucleotides align to TRBD1. CDR1 SGHTA and CDR2 FQGNSA come from the germline V gene. V lost 3 bases and J lost 5; bases outside the gene matches: 12. The CDR3 is 17 residues long. CDR3 sequence: CASSLGAGGQLNEKLFF. DNA of the CDR3: TGTGCCAGCAGCTTGGGGGCGGGGGGACAGCTAAATGAAAAACTGTTTTTT. Filled out from reference TRBV7-2 and TRBJ1-4, the complete variable domain reads GAGVSQSPSNKVTEKGKDVELRCDPISGHTALYWYRQSLGQGLEFLIYFQGNSAPDKSGLPSDRFSAERTGGSVSTLTIQRTQQEDSAVYLCASSLGAGGQLNEKLFFGSGTQLSVL.

The chain has TRBV29-1 and TRBJ2-7, with D perhaps matching TRBD1 (6 bases). The CDR3 is 12 residues long. Germline V gives CDR1 SQVTM, CDR2 ANQGSEA. The germline V and J ends were trimmed by 4 bases and 4 bases, with 11 bases remaining between them. CDR3 in DNA: TGCAGCGTTGCACTCACAGGGTACGAGCAGTACTTC. This translates into CSVALTGYEQYF.

Only a few counts were recorded for this clone. As DNA, the CDR3 is TGTGCCAGTAGTATAGATCGTAACAGGCCTTATGGCTACACCTTC. Its translation: CASSIDRNRPYGYTF. The chain has TRBV19 and TRBJ1-2; tentatively, D is TRBD1 (5 bases). The CDR3 contains 15 residues. Deletions cut 0 bases from V and 5 bases from J, with 13 bases between. Germline CDR1 is LNHDA and CDR2 is SQIVND (reference sequence).

The chain is built from TRBV4-3 and TRBJ2-3, with unresolved D. Germline V CDR1 and CDR2: LGHNA, YSLEER. The V end lost 4 bases, the J end lost 6 bases, and 23 bases lay between the germline ends. The CDR3 has 17 amino acids. The DNA for the CDR3 is TGCGCCAGCAGCCCCCATTTCCTAGGCCCCCGAGCTGATACGCAGTATTTT. Amino acid sequence: CASSPHFLGPRADTQYF.

V usage is TRBV6-5 and J usage is TRBJ2-5; 11 positions match TRBD1. V gave up 6 bases and J gave up 5 bases; unmatched junction bases: 8. The CDR3 is 15 residues long. Germline V gene lookup returns CDR1 MNHEY and CDR2 SVGAGI. The CDR3 DNA follows: TGTGCCAGCAGGGTGGACAGGGGGCGCGCCGAGACCCAGTACTTC. This translates into CASRVDRGRAETQYF.

V and J are TRBV28 and TRBJ1-1; weak D call: TRBD1 (5 bases). This CDR3 spans 14 amino acids. V was shortened by 3 bases and J by 5 bases, with 13 bases between the two germline ends. Germline V CDR1 and CDR2: MDHEN, SYDVKM. Written as DNA, the CDR3 is TGTGCCAGCAGTTTTTTCAGGGTGGGGACTGAAGCTTTCTTT. Its protein product is CASSFFRVGTEAFF.